The source of this T cell receptor beta chain is a study of T-cell memory formation after mild COVID-19 (dated by TCRdb to about 2021). About the full investigation: Most TCR sequence clusters were specific to one of the two donors. The cohort comprised two young, previously healthy adult volunteers, one female and one male. Longitudinal TCRalpha and TCRbeta repertoire sequencing tracked T-cell clones expanding and contracting after mild COVID-19 in a couple of donors. Points the paper makes about the study in general: Contracting CD4+ clones appeared mostly in the CM and EM memory subsets, whereas CD8+ clones were enriched in EMRA. Clones that contracted from day 15 to 85 showed balanced CD4/CD8 phenotypes, whereas a second wave of clones that expanded from day 15 to 37 leaned towards CD4+. The detection of some responding clones in pre-infection memory suggests that pre-existing cross-reactive memory T cells joined the SARS-CoV-2 response. SARS-CoV-2 specificity was not confirmed for the second-wave clones peaking on day 37. The study covered only a couple of mild cases, and larger cohorts including severe cases with pre-infection samples were considered necessary.

Reading the germline V gene gives CDR1 KGHDR and CDR2 SFDVKD. V is cut by 4 bases and J by 6 bases, and the space between the germline ends is 16 bases. The CDR3 runs 15 residues from the cysteine to the phenylalanine. Only CDR3 DNA is held: 45 bases, read in frame from base 1. Sequencing instrument: Illumina NovaSeq 6000. Using 5'RACE with constant-segment primers, TCRalpha and TCRbeta cDNA libraries were constructed, with sample barcodes and unique molecular identifiers added in the process. Trizol reagent was used to extract RNA from every sample. The libraries were amplified in two PCR steps, and the second step added a second sample barcode and Illumina TruSeq adapters. Libraries were sequenced on an Illumina NovaSeq with 2 x 150 bp paired-end reads. Per the original workflow: With migec v1.2.7, reads were demultiplexed and then collapsed into UMI-guided consensus sequences. Using mixcr v2.1.11, UMI consensuses were aligned to TRA and TRB V and J templates and then assembled into clonotypes. A clonotype was counted as expanded or contracted only when both edgeR and NoisET called the clonotype significant, with the noise models trained on biological replicates. For edgeR calls, a false discovery rate-adjusted p below 0.01 and a log2 fold-change threshold of 1 were applied. As an exploratory analysis of dynamics, PCA with hierarchical clustering was applied to max-normalized trajectories of the 1000 most abundant clonotypes. Separately sequenced CD4+ and CD8+ repertoires were used to assign a CD4 or CD8 phenotype to each responding clone. TCRdb reprocessed the public reads (quality trimming at Q25 with fastp, clone calling with MiXCR) and kept in-frame beta chains. When rows share a CDR3 protein, they turn into one entry using the most common DNA and genes. The V and J calls, along with clone size, are taken from TCRdb and not from the paper's own processing. The sample contains more than 350,000 distinct CDR3 sequences, 20% to 25% of them found a single time. Under 15% of the sample lies in the top ten.

PBMCs were isolated by Ficoll-Paque density gradient centrifugation. Details on this clonotype: Its antigen specificity is not known. No much larger clone exists at a distance of one base, and base qualities are not known.

The sequencing input was PBMCs or a T cell subset sorted from them (not recorded which). This chain is built from TRBV24-1 and TRBJ2-3; a tentative D call is TRBD2 (6 bases match). This TCR came from an adult woman who had mild COVID-19 (a few samples of this study predate the infection). The sample titles of this study are shuffled in the database, so cell type and time point are left out; the donor was told from shared clones. The CDR3: CATSDLGLGGDTQYF. The DNA is as follows: TGTGCCACCAGTGACCTCGGACTTGGGGGGGATACGCAGTATTTT.